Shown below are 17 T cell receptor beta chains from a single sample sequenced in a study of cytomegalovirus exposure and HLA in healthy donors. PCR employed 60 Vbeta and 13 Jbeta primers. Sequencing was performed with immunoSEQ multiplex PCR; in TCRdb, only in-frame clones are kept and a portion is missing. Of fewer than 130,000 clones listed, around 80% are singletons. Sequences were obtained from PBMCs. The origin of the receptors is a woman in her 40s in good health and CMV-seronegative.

CDR3: CASTLLLPMGLAGGSSYNEQFF. The CDR3 DNA is TGTGCCAGCACCTTACTCCTGCCCATGGGACTAGCGGGAGGGAGCTCCTACAATGAGCAGTTCTTC. The chain has TRBV27 and TRBJ2-1; 16 bases agree with TRBD2. The germline gives CDR1 MNHEY, CDR2 SMNVEV (reference sequence). Unmatched junction bases numbered 18, after V lost 7 bases and J lost 0 bases. The CDR3 runs 22 residues.

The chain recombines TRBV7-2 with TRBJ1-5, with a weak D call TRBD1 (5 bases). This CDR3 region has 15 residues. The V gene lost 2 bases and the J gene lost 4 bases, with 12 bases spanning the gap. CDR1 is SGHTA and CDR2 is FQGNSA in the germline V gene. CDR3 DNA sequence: TGTGCCAGCAGCTTATTAATGACAGTGAATCAGCCCCAGCATTTT. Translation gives CASSLLMTVNQPQHF.

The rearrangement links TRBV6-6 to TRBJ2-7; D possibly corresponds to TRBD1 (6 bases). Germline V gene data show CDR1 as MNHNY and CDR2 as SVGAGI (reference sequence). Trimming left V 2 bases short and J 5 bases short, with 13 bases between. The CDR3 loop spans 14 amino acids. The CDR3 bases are TGTGCCAGCAGTTACGACAGGAGTTTGGACGAGCAGTACTTC. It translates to CASSYDRSLDEQYF.

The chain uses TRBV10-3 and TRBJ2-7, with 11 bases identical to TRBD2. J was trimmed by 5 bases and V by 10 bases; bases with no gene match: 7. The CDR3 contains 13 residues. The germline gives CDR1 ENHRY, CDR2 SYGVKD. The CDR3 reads CATAGLADDEQYF. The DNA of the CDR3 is TGTGCCACGGCGGGACTAGCGGATGACGAGCAGTACTTC.

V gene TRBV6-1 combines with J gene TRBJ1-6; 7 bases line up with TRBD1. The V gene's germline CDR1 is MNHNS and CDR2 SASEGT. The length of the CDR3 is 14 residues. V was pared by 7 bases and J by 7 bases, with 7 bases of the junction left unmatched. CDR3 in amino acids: CASTSTGLNSPLHF. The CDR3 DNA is TGTGCCAGCACCTCGACAGGGTTGAATTCACCCCTCCACTTT.

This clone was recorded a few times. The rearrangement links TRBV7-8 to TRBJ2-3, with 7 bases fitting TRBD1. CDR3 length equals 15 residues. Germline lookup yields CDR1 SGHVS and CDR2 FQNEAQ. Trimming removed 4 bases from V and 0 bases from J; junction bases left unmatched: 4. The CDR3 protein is CASSWTGSSTDTQYF. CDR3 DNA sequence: TGTGCCAGCAGCTGGACAGGATCTAGCACAGATACGCAGTATTTT.

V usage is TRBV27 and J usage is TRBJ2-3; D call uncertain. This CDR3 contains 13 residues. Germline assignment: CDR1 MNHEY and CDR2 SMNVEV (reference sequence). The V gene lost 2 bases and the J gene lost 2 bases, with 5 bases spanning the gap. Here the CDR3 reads CASSLSHTDTQYF. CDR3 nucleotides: TGTGCCAGCAGTTTAAGCCACACAGATACGCAGTATTTT.

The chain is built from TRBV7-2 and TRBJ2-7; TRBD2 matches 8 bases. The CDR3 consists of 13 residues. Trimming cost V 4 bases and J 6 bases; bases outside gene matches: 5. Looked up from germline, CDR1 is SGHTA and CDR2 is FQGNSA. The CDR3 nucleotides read TGTGCCAGCAGCTCAATAGCGGGAAGCGAGCAGTACTTC. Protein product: CASSSIAGSEQYF.

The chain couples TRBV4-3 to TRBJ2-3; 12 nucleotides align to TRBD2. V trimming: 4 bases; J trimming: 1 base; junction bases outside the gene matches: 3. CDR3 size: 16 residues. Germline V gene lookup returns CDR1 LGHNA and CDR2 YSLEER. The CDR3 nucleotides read TGCGCCAGCAGCCGCAGACTAGCGGGGGGCACAGATACGCAGTATTTT. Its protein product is CASSRRLAGGTDTQYF.

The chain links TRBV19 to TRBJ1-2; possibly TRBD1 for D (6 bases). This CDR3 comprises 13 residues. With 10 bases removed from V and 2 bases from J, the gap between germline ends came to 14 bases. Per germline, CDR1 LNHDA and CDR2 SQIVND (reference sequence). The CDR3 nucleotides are TGTGCCACCCGGACAGAGTACAACTATGGCTACACCTTC. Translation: CATRTEYNYGYTF. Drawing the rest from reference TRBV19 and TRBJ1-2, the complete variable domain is DGGITQSPKYLFRKEGQNVTLSCEQNLNHDAMYWYRQDPGQGLRLIYYSQIVNDFQKGDIAEGYSVSREKKESFPLTVTSAQKNPTAFYLCATRTEYNYGYTFGSGTRLTVV.

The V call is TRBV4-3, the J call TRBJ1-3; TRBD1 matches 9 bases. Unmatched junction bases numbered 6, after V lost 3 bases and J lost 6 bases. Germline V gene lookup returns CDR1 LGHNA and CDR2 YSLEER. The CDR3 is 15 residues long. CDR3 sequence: CASSQTGTGKNTIYF. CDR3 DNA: TGCGCCAGCAGCCAGACCGGGACAGGGAAAAACACCATATATTTT.

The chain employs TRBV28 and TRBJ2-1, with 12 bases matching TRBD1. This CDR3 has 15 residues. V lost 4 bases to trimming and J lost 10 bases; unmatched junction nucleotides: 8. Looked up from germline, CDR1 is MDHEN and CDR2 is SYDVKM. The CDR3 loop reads CASSSPGTGGREQFF. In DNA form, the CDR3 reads TGTGCCAGCAGTTCCCCGGGGACAGGGGGCCGGGAGCAGTTCTTC.

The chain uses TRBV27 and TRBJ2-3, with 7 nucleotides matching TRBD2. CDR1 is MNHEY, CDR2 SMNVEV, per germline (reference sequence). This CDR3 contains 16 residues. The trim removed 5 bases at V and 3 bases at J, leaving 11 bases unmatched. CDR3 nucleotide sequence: TGTGCCAGCAGTCCTACCCCACTAGCGTATACAGATACGCAGTATTTT. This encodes CASSPTPLAYTDTQYF.

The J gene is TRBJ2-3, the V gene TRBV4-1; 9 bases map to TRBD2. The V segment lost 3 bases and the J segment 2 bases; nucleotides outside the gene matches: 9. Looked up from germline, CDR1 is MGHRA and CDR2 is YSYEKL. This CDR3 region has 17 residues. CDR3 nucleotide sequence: TGCGCCAGCAGCCAGACCCGGACTAGCGAAAACACAGATACGCAGTATTTT. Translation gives CASSQTRTSENTDTQYF.

The DNA for the CDR3 is TGTGCCGGTTCTGGGGGCATAGACAATGAGCAGTTCTTC. This codes for CAGSGGIDNEQFF. The genes are TRBV5-4 and TRBJ2-1, with D perhaps TRBD1 (6 bases). V was clipped by 10 bases and J by 5 bases, with 16 bases between them. There are 13 residues in the CDR3. Germline assignment: CDR1 SGHNT and CDR2 YYREEE (reference sequence).

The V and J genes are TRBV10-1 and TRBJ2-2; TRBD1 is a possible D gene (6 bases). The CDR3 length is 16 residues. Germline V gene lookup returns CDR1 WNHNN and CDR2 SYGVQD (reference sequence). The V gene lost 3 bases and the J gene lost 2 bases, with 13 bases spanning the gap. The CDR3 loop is CASSESGAVNTGELFF. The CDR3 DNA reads TGCGCCAGCAGTGAATCAGGGGCGGTTAACACCGGGGAGCTGTTTTTT.

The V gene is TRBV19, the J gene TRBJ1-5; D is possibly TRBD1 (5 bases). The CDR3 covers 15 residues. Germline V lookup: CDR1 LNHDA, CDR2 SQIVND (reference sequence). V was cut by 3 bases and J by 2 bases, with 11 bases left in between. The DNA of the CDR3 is TGTGCCAGTAGTATTATCACCAGGGGCAATCAGCCCCAGCATTTT. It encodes CASSIITRGNQPQHF. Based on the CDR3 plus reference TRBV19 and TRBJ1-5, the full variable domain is DGGITQSPKYLFRKEGQNVTLSCEQNLNHDAMYWYRQDPGQGLRLIYYSQIVNDFQKGDIAEGYSVSREKKESFPLTVTSAQKNPTAFYLCASSIITRGNQPQHFGDGTRLSIL.